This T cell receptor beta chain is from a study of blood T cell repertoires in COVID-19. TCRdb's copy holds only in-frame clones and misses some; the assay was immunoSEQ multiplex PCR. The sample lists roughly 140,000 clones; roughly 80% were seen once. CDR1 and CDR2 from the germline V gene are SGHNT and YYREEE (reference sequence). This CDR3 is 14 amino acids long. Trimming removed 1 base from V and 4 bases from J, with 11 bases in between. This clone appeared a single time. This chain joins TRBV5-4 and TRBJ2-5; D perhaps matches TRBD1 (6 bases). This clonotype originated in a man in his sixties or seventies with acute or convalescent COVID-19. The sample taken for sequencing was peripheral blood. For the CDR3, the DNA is TGTGCCAGCAGCTTGCAGGGGCTAAGAGAGACCCAGTACTTC. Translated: CASSLQGLRETQYF.